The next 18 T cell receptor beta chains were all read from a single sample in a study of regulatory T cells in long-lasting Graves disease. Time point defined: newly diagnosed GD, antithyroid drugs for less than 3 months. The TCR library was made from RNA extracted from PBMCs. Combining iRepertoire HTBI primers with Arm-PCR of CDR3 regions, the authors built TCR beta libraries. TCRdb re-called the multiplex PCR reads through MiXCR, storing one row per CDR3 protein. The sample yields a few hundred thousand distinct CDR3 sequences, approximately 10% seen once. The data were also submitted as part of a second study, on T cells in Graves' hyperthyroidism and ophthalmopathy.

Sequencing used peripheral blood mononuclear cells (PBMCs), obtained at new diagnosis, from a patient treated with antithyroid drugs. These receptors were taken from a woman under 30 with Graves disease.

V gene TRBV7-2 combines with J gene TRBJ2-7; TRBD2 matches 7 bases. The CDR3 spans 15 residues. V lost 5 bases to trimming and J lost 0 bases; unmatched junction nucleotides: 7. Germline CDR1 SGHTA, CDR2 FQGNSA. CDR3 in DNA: TGTGCCAGCAGCCGAACTAGCGACAGCTCCTACGAGCAGTACTTC. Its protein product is CASSRTSDSSYEQYF.

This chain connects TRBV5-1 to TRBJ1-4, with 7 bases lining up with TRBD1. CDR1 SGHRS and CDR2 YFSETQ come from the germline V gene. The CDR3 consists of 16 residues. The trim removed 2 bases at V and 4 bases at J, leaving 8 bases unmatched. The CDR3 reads CASSFFLGQSNEKLFF. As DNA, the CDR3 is TGCGCCAGCAGCTTCTTTTTGGGACAGAGTAATGAAAAACTGTTTTTT.

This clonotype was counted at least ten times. CDR3 nucleotides: TGCGCCAGCAGCTTGGGGGTGGAGAACACTGAAGCTTTCTTT. This gives the protein CASSLGVENTEAFF. The chain links TRBV5-1 to TRBJ1-1; no reliable D call. Trimming took 0 bases from V and 1 from J, leaving 7 bases between them. Per the germline V gene, CDR1 is SGHRS and CDR2 is YFSETQ. This CDR3 spans 14 amino acids.

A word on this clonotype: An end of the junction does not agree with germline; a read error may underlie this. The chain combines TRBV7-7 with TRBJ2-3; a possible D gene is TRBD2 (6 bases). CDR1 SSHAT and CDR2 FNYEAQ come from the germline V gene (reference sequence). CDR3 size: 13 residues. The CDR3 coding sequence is TGTGCTAGCAGCTTAACATCCGGGGGTACGCAGTATTTT. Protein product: CASSLTSGGTQYF.

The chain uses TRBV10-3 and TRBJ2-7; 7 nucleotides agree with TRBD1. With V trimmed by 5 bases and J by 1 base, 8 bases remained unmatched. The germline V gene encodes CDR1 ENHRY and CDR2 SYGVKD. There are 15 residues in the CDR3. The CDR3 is CAISNRQGFSYEQYF. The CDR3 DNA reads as TGTGCCATCAGTAACCGACAGGGATTTTCCTACGAGCAGTACTTC.

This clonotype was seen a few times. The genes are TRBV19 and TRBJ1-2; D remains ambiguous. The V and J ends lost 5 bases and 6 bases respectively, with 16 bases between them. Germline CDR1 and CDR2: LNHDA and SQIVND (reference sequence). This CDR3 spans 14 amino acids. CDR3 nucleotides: TGTGCCAGTAGTGCCTGGAAGGGTGGCAATGGCTACACCTTC. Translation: CASSAWKGGNGYTF.

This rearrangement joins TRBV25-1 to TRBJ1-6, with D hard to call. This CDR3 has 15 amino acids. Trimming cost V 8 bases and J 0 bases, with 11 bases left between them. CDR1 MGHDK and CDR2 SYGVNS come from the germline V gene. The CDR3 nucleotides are TGTGCCAGCGAGGCGGAGAGCTCCTATAATTCACCCCTCCACTTT. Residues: CASEAESSYNSPLHF.

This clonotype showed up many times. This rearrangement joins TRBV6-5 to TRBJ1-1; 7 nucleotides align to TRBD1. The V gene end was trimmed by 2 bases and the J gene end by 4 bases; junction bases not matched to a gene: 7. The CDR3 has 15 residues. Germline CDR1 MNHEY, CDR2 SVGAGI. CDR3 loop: CASSYGVDRATEAFF. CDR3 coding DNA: TGTGCCAGCAGTTACGGTGTCGACAGGGCCACTGAAGCTTTCTTT.

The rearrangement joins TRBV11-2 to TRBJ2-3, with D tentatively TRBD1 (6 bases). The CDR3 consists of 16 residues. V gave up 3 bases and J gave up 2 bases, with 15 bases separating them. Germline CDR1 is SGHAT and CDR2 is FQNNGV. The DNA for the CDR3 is TGTGCCAGCAGCTTCACAAGGACAGAGACCACAGATACGCAGTATTTT. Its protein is CASSFTRTETTDTQYF. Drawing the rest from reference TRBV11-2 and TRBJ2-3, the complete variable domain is EAGVAQSPRYKIIEKRQSVAFWCNPISGHATLYWYQQILGQGPKLLIQFQNNGVVDDSQLPKDRFSAERLKGVDSTLKIQPAKLEDSAVYLCASSFTRTETTDTQYFGPGTRLTVL.

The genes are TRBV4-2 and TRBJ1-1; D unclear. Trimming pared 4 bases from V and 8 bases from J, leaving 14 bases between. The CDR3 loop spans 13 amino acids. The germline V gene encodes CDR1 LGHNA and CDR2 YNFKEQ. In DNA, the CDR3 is TGTGCCAGCAGCCCGCTGACGGGGATCGAAGCTTTCTTT. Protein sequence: CASSPLTGIEAFF.

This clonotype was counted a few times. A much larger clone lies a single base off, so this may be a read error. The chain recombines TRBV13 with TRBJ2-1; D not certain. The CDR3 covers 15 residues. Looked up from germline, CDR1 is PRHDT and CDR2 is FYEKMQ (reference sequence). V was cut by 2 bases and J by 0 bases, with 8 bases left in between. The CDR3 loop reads CASSLYRSSYNEQFF. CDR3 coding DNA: TGTGCCAGCAGCTTATACCGAAGCTCCTACAATGAGCAGTTCTTC.

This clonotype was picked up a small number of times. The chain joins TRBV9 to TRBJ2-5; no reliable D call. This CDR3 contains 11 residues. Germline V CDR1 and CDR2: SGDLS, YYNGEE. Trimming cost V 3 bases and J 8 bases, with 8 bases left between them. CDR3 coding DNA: TGTGCCAGCAGCGGGCTGGGCACCCAGTACTTC. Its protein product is CASSGLGTQYF.

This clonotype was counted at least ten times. The CDR3 region is CSVGRDSSYEQYF. The CDR3, as DNA: TGCAGCGTTGGAAGGGACAGCTCCTACGAGCAGTACTTC. This chain links TRBV29-1 with TRBJ2-7; TRBD1 matches 7 bases. The CDR3 runs to 13 residues. The V gene's germline CDR1 is SQVTM and CDR2 ANQGSEA. J gave up 0 bases and V 4 bases, and 3 bases lay outside the gene matches.

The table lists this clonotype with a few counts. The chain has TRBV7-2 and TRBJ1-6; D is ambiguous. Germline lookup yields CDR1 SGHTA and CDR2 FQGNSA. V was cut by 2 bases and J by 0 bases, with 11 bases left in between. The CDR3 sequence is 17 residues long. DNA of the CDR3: TGTGCCAGCAGCTTAAGGTTAAGGAGCTCCTATAATTCACCCCTCCACTTT. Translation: CASSLRLRSSYNSPLHF.

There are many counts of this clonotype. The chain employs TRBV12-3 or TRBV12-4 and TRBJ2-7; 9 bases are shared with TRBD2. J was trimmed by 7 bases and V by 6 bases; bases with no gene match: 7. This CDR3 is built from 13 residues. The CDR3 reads CASRAGGEREQYF. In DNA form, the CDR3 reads TGTGCCAGCAGGGCGGGGGGGGAAAGGGAGCAGTACTTC.

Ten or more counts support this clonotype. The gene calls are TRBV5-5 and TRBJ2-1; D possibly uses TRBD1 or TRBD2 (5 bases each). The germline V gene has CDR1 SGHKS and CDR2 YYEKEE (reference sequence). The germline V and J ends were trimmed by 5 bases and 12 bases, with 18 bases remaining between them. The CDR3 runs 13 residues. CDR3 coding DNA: TGTGCCAGCAGTAGAACTACCGGGACGGGGCAGTTCTTC. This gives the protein CASSRTTGTGQFF.

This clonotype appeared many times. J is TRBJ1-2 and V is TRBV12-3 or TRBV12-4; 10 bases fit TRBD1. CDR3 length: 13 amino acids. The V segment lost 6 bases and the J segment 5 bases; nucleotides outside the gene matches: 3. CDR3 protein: CASRVGQGYGYTF. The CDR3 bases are TGTGCCAGCAGAGTGGGACAGGGGTATGGCTACACCTTC.

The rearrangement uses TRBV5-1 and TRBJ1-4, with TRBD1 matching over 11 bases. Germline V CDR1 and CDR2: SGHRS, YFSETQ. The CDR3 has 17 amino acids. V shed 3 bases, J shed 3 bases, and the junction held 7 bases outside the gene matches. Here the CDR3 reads CASSSRDRGFSNEKLFF. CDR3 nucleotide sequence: TGCGCCAGCAGCTCCCGGGACAGGGGGTTTTCTAATGAAAAACTGTTTTTT.